The 4 T cell receptor beta chains below come from one sample, sequenced in a study of blood T cell repertoires in COVID-19. The protocol was immunoSEQ multiplex PCR, while the TCRdb copy is restricted to in-frame clones and leaves out a portion. The data hold more than 150,000 clones, with less than 90% observed a single time. Sequenced material: peripheral blood. These receptors all stem from a woman in her 70s with acute or convalescent COVID-19.

The J gene is TRBJ1-1, the V gene TRBV3-1 (or the pseudogene TRBV3-2); D is uncertain. The CDR3 has 14 amino acids. The V gene's germline CDR1 is LGHDT and CDR2 YNNKEL (reference sequence). Trimming cost V 3 bases and J 4 bases, with 12 bases left between them. CDR3 sequence reads: CASSQAVRGTEAFF. The CDR3 bases are TGTGCCAGCAGCCAGGCCGTCCGAGGCACTGAAGCTTTCTTT.

The chain recombines TRBV6-1 with TRBJ2-5; TRBD2 agrees at 11 bases. With V trimmed by 2 bases and J by 4 bases, 6 bases remained unmatched. The CDR3 has 16 amino acids. Germline lookup yields CDR1 MNHNS and CDR2 SASEGT. The CDR3 DNA reads TGTGCCAGCAGTGAACTCTGGCTAGCGGGGGGAGAGACCCAGTACTTC. Encoded protein: CASSELWLAGGETQYF.

The V call is TRBV19, the J call TRBJ2-5; tentatively, D is TRBD2 (6 bases). The CDR3 is 14 amino acids. V was cut by 3 bases and J by 4 bases, with 12 bases left in between. Germline CDR1 and CDR2: LNHDA and SQIVND (reference sequence). The DNA for the CDR3 is TGTGCCAGTAGTATCTCGGGGGTTTTAGAGACCCAGTACTTC. It is translated as CASSISGVLETQYF. The full variable domain, with the rest looked up from reference TRBV19 and TRBJ2-5, is DGGITQSPKYLFRKEGQNVTLSCEQNLNHDAMYWYRQDPGQGLRLIYYSQIVNDFQKGDIAEGYSVSREKKESFPLTVTSAQKNPTAFYLCASSISGVLETQYFGPGTRLLVL.

The rearrangement uses TRBV2 and TRBJ2-3, with a weak D call TRBD2 (6 bases). In germline, CDR1 is SNHLY, CDR2 FYNNEI. Trimming removed 4 bases from V and 1 base from J, with 21 bases in between. CDR3 length: 18 amino acids. This CDR3 reads CASSGPHRTTGGTDTQYF. The CDR3 DNA sequence: TGTGCCAGCAGTGGGCCCCATCGTACCACGGGGGGCACAGATACGCAGTATTTT.